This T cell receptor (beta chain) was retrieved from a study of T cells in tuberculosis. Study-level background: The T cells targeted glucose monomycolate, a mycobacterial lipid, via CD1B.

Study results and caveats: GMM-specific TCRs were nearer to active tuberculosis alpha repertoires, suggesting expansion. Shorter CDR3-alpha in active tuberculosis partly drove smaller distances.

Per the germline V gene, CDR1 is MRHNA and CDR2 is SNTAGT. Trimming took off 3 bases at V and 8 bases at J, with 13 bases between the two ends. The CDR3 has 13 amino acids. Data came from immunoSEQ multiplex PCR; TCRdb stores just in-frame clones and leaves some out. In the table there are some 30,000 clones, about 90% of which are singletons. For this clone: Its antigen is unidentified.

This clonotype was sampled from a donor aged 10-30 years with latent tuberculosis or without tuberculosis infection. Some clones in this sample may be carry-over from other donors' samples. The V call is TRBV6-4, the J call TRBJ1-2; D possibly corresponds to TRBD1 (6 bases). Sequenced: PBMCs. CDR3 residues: CASSDGGARGYTF. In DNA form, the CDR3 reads TGTGCCAGCAGTGATGGGGGGGCACGAGGCTACACCTTC.